The source of this T cell receptor (beta chain) is a study of blood T cell repertoires in COVID-19. Study summary: Sites across the United States, Italy and Spain contributed samples from acute and convalescent COVID-19. PBMCs, B-cell-depleted T cells, or T cells were the source of the cDNA or gDNA that made up the material.

In the original processing: Reference gene primer amplification yielded estimated nucleated cell counts. Sequencing used immunoSEQ multiplex PCR; TCRdb keeps in-frame clones, though not all of them. The DNA was the basis for D and trimming; V, J and clone size are from that table. The sample lists more than 80,000 clones, almost 85% occurring once. This CDR3 has 15 residues. V trimming: 6 bases; J trimming: 2 bases; junction bases outside the gene matches: 5. The germline V gene encodes CDR1 ENHRY and CDR2 SYGVKD. This chain joins TRBV10-3 and TRBJ1-3, with TRBD1 identical over 9 bases. Sequencing used peripheral blood. The origin of this receptor is a man aged 50-60 years with active or convalescent COVID-19. The CDR3, as DNA: TGTGCCATCAGGTGGGGACAGGGAACTGGAAACACCATATATTTT. Amino acid sequence: CAIRWGQGTGNTIYF.